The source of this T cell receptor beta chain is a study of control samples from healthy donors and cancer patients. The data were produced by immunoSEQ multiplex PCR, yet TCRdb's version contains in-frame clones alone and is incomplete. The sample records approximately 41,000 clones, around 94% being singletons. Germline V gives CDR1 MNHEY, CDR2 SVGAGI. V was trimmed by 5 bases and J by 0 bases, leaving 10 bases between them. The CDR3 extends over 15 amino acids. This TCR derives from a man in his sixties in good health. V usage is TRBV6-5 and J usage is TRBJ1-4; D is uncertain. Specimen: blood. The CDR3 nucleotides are TGTGCCAGCAGTCGACACGTCGCAACTAATGAAAAACTGTTTTTT. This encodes CASSRHVATNEKLFF.